This T cell receptor beta chain derives from a study of T-cell memory formation after mild COVID-19. Study-wide background: Clusters of TCRs were largely donor specific.

Points on this clonotype: Its antigen is not identified.

The V and J ends lost 5 bases and 0 bases respectively, with 14 bases between them. The CDR3 length is 16 residues. CDR1 and CDR2 (germline): KGHSH, LQKENI. TCRdb independently ran MiXCR on the 5' RACE reads; one entry per CDR3 protein. The sample contains more than 250,000 distinct CDR3 sequences, around 16% of which appear only once. General observations from the study: Clones shrinking between day 15 and 85 showed a balanced CD4/CD8 split, and those that grew later tilted toward CD4+. Cross-reactive memory seemingly joined, as some responding clones were found in pre-infection memory.

This chain links TRBV18 with TRBJ2-1, with D perhaps matching TRBD2 (6 bases). The sequence was collected from a young man who had mild COVID-19 (a few samples of this study predate the infection). Cell type and time point are not known. Material for sequencing was PBMCs or a T cell subset sorted from them (not recorded which). In nucleotides, the CDR3 is TGTGCCAGCTCAACCTCCCGGGGGAGCTCCTACAATGAGCAGTTCTTC. This encodes CASSTSRGSSYNEQFF.